This is a list of T cell receptor beta chains from one sample in a study of blood T cell repertoires in COVID-19. TCRdb's copy holds only in-frame clones and misses some; the assay was immunoSEQ multiplex PCR. The data contain about 180,000 clones, roughly 83% of them singletons. The sequenced sample was peripheral blood. The receptors originated from a woman in her thirties or forties with COVID-19, enrolled during active disease. Each CDR3 is given with its conserved first and last residue. Each record gives: V gene, J gene, CDR3 length, clone size, D gene, CDR3 DNA, CDR3 protein. A D gene is named only where the DNA matches it firmly. Clone size is shown for a subset of rows, as once, few, many or a class of expanded clone.

>TRBV28|TRBJ2-6|15|.|TRBD1
TGTGCCAGCACGATACAGGGGATCGGGGCCAACGTCCTGACTTTC
CASTIQGIGANVLTF
>TRBV18|TRBJ1-2|14|.|TRBD1
TGTGCCAGCTCACCATTGGACAGGGGGCATGGCTACACCTTC
CASSPLDRGHGYTF
>TRBV18|TRBJ1-6|15|few|TRBD1
TGTGCCAGCTCACCGACAGGGGGCAAGGATTCACCCCTCCACTTT
CASSPTGGKDSPLHF
>TRBV4-1|TRBJ2-1|15|.|TRBD2
TGCGCCAGCAGCGAGAGCGGGGGGGCGAACAATGAGCAGTTCTTC
CASSESGGANNEQFF
>TRBV6-5|TRBJ2-7|13|.|.
TGTGCCAGTTCCCGGTTCGGGGCCTACGAGCAGTACTTC
CASSRFGAYEQYF
>TRBV7-8|TRBJ1-1|15|.|.
TGTGCCAGCAGCTGGGGGCGGGAGAGGGTCACTGAAGCTTTCTTT
CASSWGRERVTEAFF
>TRBV10-1|TRBJ2-3|14|once|TRBD2
TGCGCCAGCAGTCTCGGGGGGAACACAGATACGCAGTATTTT
CASSLGGNTDTQYF
>TRBV11-3|TRBJ2-1|18|.|.
TGTGCCAGCAGCCCGTATCGCCCTCGGGACTCCTCCTACAATGAGCAGTTCTTC
CASSPYRPRDSSYNEQFF
>TRBV28|TRBJ1-2|13|few|.
TGTGCCAGCGCCGCTCAGGGTCCCTATGGCTACACCTTC
CASAAQGPYGYTF
>TRBV2|TRBJ2-2|12|.|.
TGTGCCAGCAATCTCGGTTCCGGGGAGCTGTTTTTT
CASNLGSGELFF
>TRBV15|TRBJ1-2|14|.|TRBD1
TGTGCCACCAGCAGGGACAGGGGAGGCTATGGCTACACCTTC
CATSRDRGGYGYTF
>TRBV2|TRBJ2-7|14|.|.
TGTGCCAGCCAGCAAACAGGCGATACCTACGAGCAGTACTTC
CASQQTGDTYEQYF
>TRBV19|TRBJ1-3|16|once|.
TGTGCCAGTAGTCTAACAGGCCCCACTTCTGGAAACACCATATATTTT
CASSLTGPTSGNTIYF
>TRBV5-1|TRBJ1-3|20|.|TRBD1
TGCGCCAGCAGCTTGGTCGGCGGGACAGGGGGACCAGTTGCTGGAAACACCATATATTTT
CASSLVGGTGGPVAGNTIYF
>TRBV5-5|TRBJ1-2|13|.|.
TGTGCCAGCAGCTTTCTACAGGGAAGCGGCTACACCTTC
CASSFLQGSGYTF
>TRBV7-6|TRBJ2-4|14|few|.
TGTGCCAGCAGCTTAGATCCGACGGGGAACATTCAGTACTTC
CASSLDPTGNIQYF
>TRBV12-3/TRBV12-4|TRBJ2-7|13|.|.
TGTGCCAGCAGTTTGAGGCTAGGCTACGAGCAGTACTTC
CASSLRLGYEQYF
>TRBV9|TRBJ1-6|17|.|TRBD1
TGTGCCAGCAGCGCGAGGGACAGCACTGCCTATAATTCACCCCTCCACTTT
CASSARDSTAYNSPLHF
>TRBV23-1|TRBJ1-2|13|.|.
TGCGCCAGCAGCCCTCTTCGGGTCTATGGCTACACCTTC
CASSPLRVYGYTF
>TRBV27|TRBJ2-7|14|.|TRBD1
TGTGCCAGCAGTTTGGCAGGGGGCGCGGGGGAGCAGTACTTC
CASSLAGGAGEQYF
>TRBV19|TRBJ1-1|14|.|.
TGTGCCAGTAGTGCCCGACGGGAGAACACTGAAGCTTTCTTT
CASSARRENTEAFF
>TRBV5-4|TRBJ2-7|16|.|.
TGTGCCAGCAGCTTGGAGGGGGGGCCGCAATCCTACGAGCAGTACTTC
CASSLEGGPQSYEQYF
>TRBV9|TRBJ2-5|15|.|.
TGTGCCAGCAGCCCCCGGAGGGAGAGTAAAGAGACCCAGTACTTC
CASSPRRESKETQYF
>TRBV25-1|TRBJ1-2|13|once|TRBD1
TGTGCCAGCAGTGCCCTGGGACAGGGAGGCTACACCTTC
CASSALGQGGYTF
>TRBV6-5|TRBJ1-6|14|.|.
TGTGCCAGTAACGTGCGGGGGGAGAAGTCACCCCTCCACTTT
CASNVRGEKSPLHF
>TRBV11-3|TRBJ2-1|17|.|TRBD2
TGTGCCAGCAGCCCGAGACTAGCGGCCGGAGGATGGAATGAGCAGTTCTTC
CASSPRLAAGGWNEQFF
>TRBV5-1|TRBJ1-1|14|once|.
TGCGCCAGCACCCAAGCGCAGGGGAACACTGAAGCTTTCTTT
CASTQAQGNTEAFF
>TRBV2|TRBJ1-6|14|.|TRBD1
TGTGCCAGCAGGGTAGGGGACAGGGATTCACCCCTCCACTTT
CASRVGDRDSPLHF
>TRBV10-3|TRBJ2-2|14|.|.
TGTGCCATCAGTGACCGGGGAAAGACCGGGGAGCTGTTTTTT
CAISDRGKTGELFF
>TRBV6-5|TRBJ1-5|14|.|.
TGTGCCAGCAGGACAGGAATTAGCAATCAGCCCCAGCATTTT
CASRTGISNQPQHF
>TRBV27|TRBJ2-7|14|.|.
TGTGCCAGCAGTTCGCTCTTAGGGGCGTGGGAGCAGTACTTC
CASSSLLGAWEQYF
>TRBV6-6|TRBJ2-6|17|.|TRBD1
TGTGCCAGCAGTCAATTGACAGGGGCCTCTGGGGCCAACGTCCTGACTTTC
CASSQLTGASGANVLTF
>TRBV27|TRBJ2-5|15|.|.
TGTGCCAGCAGTTTCCTGACCAGGGCCCAAGAGACCCAGTACTTC
CASSFLTRAQETQYF
>TRBV7-3|TRBJ1-2|15|few|TRBD1
TGTGCCAGCAGCTTAAACTCAGGGGGCATGGGTGGCTACACCTTC
CASSLNSGGMGGYTF
>TRBV9|TRBJ1-3|15|.|.
TGTGCCAGCAGCGTAGAACAGACGTCAGGAAACACCATATATTTT
CASSVEQTSGNTIYF
>TRBV6-5|TRBJ1-5|15|.|.
TGTGCCAGCAGTTCCACGGGGTTAAGCAATCAGCCCCAGCATTTT
CASSSTGLSNQPQHF
>TRBV2|TRBJ1-6|14|.|.
TGTGCCAGCAGTGAGGTGGCGGGAAATTCACCCCTCCACTTT
CASSEVAGNSPLHF
>TRBV3-1/TRBV3-2|TRBJ2-1|17|once|TRBD2
TGTGCCAGCAGCCAAGATAGGACTAGCGGGGGCCGCAATGAGCAGTTCTTC
CASSQDRTSGGRNEQFF
>TRBV28|TRBJ2-5|13|.|.
TGTGCCAGCAGTCCTCCAGGGCCGCAGACCCAGTACTTC
CASSPPGPQTQYF
>TRBV21-1|TRBJ1-5|17|.|.
TGTGCCAGCAGCGCAGAGATTCAGGACAGGGGAAATCAGCCCCAGCATTTT
CASSAEIQDRGNQPQHF